This T cell receptor (beta chain) was found in a study of circulating CD8 cells and anti-PD-1 response in melanoma. General study results and limits: Clonotype sharing was highest between DPOS and TIGIT subsets.

CDR3 length: 15 residues. Germline V gene data show CDR1 as KGHSH and CDR2 as LQKENI. The germline V and J ends were trimmed by 3 bases and 7 bases, with 15 bases remaining between them. Live CD3+CD8+TCRalphabeta+ cells were sorted into four subsets by PD-1 and/or TIGIT. In its sample, this clonotype is medium-sized. Its target is unknown. Using approximately 15 ng of total RNA, TCR libraries were made with the QIAseq Immune Repertoire TCR panel. TCRdb processed the reads anew with MiXCR; each CDR3 protein has one entry. The repertoire has 850 to 1,200 distinct CDR3 sequences, approximately 10% of them found once; the top ten carry approximately 54%.

The chain carries TRBV18 and TRBJ2-2, with a tentative D call TRBD1 (5 bases). The receptor's source is a human donor with melanoma. This sample comprised CD8+ T cells from PBMCs, obtained at baseline or after one month of anti-PD-1 therapy (not recorded which). The CDR3 DNA reads as TGTGCCAGCTCACCCGAGACAGATTTCAGCGGGGAGCTGTTTTTT. It encodes CASSPETDFSGELFF.